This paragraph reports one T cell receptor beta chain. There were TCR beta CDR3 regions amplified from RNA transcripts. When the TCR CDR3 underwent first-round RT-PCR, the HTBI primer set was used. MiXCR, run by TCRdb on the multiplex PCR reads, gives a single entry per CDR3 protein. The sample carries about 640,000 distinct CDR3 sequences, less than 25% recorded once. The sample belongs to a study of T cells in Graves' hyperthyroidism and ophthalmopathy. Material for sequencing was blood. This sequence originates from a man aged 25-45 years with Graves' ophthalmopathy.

As DNA, the CDR3 is TGTGCCACCAGTGCCTCCGGGACAGGGGCTGACGAGCAGTACTTC. Residues: CATSASGTGADEQYF. The chain carries TRBV24-1 and TRBJ2-7; 10 nucleotides agree with TRBD1. Germline V gene lookup returns CDR1 KGHDR and CDR2 SFDVKD. Germline trimming cut 5 bases from V and 5 bases from J; bases unmatched to any gene: 8. The CDR3 loop spans 15 amino acids.